These 19 T cell receptor beta chains originate from one sample sequenced in a study of blood T cell repertoires in COVID-19. Assay used: immunoSEQ multiplex PCR; TCRdb lists only in-frame clones, some missing. The sample lists more than 100,000 clones; roughly 90% were seen once. The specimen was peripheral blood. The receptors stem from a man in his forties with acute or convalescent COVID-19.

This clone was picked up one time. The chain couples TRBV15 to TRBJ2-7; D might be TRBD1 (5 bases). There are 15 residues in the CDR3. The germline V gene encodes CDR1 LNHNV and CDR2 YYDKDF (reference sequence). V was clipped by 5 bases and J by 7 bases, with 21 bases between them. The CDR3 nucleotides read TGTGCCACCAGCGCCCAACGACAGTCCCTGCTGGAGCAGTACTTC. Translation gives CATSAQRQSLLEQYF. The variable domain in full, with the rest retrieved from reference TRBV15 and TRBJ2-7, is DAMVIQNPRYQVTQFGKPVTLSCSQTLNHNVMYWYQQKSSQAPKLLFHYYDKDFNNEADTPDNFQSRRPNTSFCFLDIRSPGLGDTAMYLCATSAQRQSLLEQYFGPGTRLTVT.

The V and J genes are TRBV11-2 and TRBJ2-7, with D perhaps TRBD2 (6 bases). Germline V lookup: CDR1 SGHAT, CDR2 FQNNGV. The V end lost 2 bases, the J end lost 5 bases, and 13 bases lay between the germline ends. This CDR3 is built from 14 residues. The CDR3, as DNA: TGTGCCAGCAGCTTACGGACCTCGGGAGACGAGCAGTACTTC. Protein: CASSLRTSGDEQYF. The whole variable domain, remainder taken from reference TRBV11-2 and TRBJ2-7, is EAGVAQSPRYKIIEKRQSVAFWCNPISGHATLYWYQQILGQGPKLLIQFQNNGVVDDSQLPKDRFSAERLKGVDSTLKIQPAKLEDSAVYLCASSLRTSGDEQYFGPGTRLTVT.

This chain joins TRBV6-4 and TRBJ1-2, with TRBD1 matching over 7 bases. Germline CDR1 is MRHNA and CDR2 is SNTAGT. The CDR3 is made up of 16 amino acids. J lost 8 bases, V lost 2 bases, and 14 bases had no gene match. The CDR3 sequence is CASSDTGQASYLGYTF. CDR3 nucleotides: TGTGCCAGCAGTGACACTGGACAGGCATCATACCTGGGCTACACCTTC.

This clone has more than one count but fewer than ten. V is TRBV7-2 and J is TRBJ1-1, with D unresolved. Germline-derived CDR1 and CDR2 are SGHTA and FQGNSA. V dropped 3 bases and J dropped 5 bases, with 10 bases sitting between them. The CDR3 has 13 amino acids. The CDR3 DNA follows: TGTGCCAGCAGCTTGTACAGTTCTACTGAAGCTTTCTTT. Encoded protein: CASSLYSSTEAFF.

The chain joins TRBV6-5 to TRBJ2-5, with TRBD1 matching 10 bases. Germline lookup yields CDR1 MNHEY and CDR2 SVGAGI. The CDR3 sequence is 14 residues long. V was clipped by 6 bases and J by 3 bases; unmatched bases: 4. The CDR3 region has the DNA TGTGCCAGCAGCGGACAGGGGGGGAAAGAGACCCAGTACTTC. Encoded protein: CASSGQGGKETQYF.

The chain is built from TRBV12-3 or TRBV12-4 and TRBJ2-1; unclear D gene. The CDR3 has 12 amino acids. Trimming pared 2 bases from V and 4 bases from J, leaving 3 bases between. The CDR3 sequence: CASSLLYNEQFF. CDR3 sequence (DNA): TGTGCCAGCAGTTTACTGTACAATGAGCAGTTCTTC.

The chain combines TRBV30 with TRBJ1-2; weak D call: TRBD1 (5 bases). Between the trimmed V and J ends, which lost 5 bases and 7 bases, there was a span of 14 bases. In germline, CDR1 is GTSNPN, CDR2 SVGIG (reference sequence). CDR3 size: 12 residues. The CDR3: CAWQQAFGGYTF. CDR3 sequence (DNA): TGTGCCTGGCAACAGGCTTTCGGTGGCTACACCTTC.

The chain employs TRBV2 and TRBJ2-1; the match to TRBD2 covers 9 bases. The CDR3 consists of 14 residues. Germline CDR1 is SNHLY and CDR2 is FYNNEI. J was trimmed by 7 bases and V by 3 bases; bases with no gene match: 4. CDR3 nucleotide sequence: TGTGCCAGCAGTGACCCCCTAGCGGGAAATGAGCAGTTCTTC. It specifies CASSDPLAGNEQFF.

The chain links TRBV6-6 to TRBJ1-6; 7 bases match TRBD1. The germline CDR1 and CDR2 sequences are MNHNY and SVGAGI (reference sequence). The CDR3 runs to 16 residues. The junction had 13 bases not matched to a gene; V was cut back by 6 bases and J by 8 bases. DNA of the CDR3: TGTGCCAGCAGCTATATCCCGGGACAGAGAGATTCACCCCTCCACTTT. Its protein is CASSYIPGQRDSPLHF.

The rearrangement uses TRBV29-1 and TRBJ1-1; 7 nucleotides align to TRBD1. The V gene's germline CDR1 is SQVTM and CDR2 ANQGSEA. There are 13 residues in the CDR3. V shed 6 bases and J 0 bases; nucleotides not matched to a gene: 4. CDR3 region: CSVADRMNTEAFF. The CDR3 DNA sequence: TGCAGCGTGGCGGACAGGATGAACACTGAAGCTTTCTTT.

The rearrangement uses TRBV12-3 or TRBV12-4 and TRBJ1-6; D is perhaps TRBD1 (6 bases). Trimming stripped 8 bases from V and 6 bases from J, with 11 bases between. The CDR3 sequence is 13 residues long. The CDR3 here is CASHRDINSPLHF. In DNA, the CDR3 is TGTGCCAGCCACCGGGACATTAATTCACCCCTCCACTTT.

Only a few counts were recorded for this clone. The chain joins TRBV19 to TRBJ1-5; D gene ambiguous. The V end lost 6 bases, the J end lost 4 bases, and 19 bases lay between the germline ends. The CDR3 covers 16 residues. Germline lookup yields CDR1 LNHDA and CDR2 SQIVND (reference sequence). As DNA, the CDR3 is TGTGCCAGTAGCCCGGCGGGTACCCCCCAAAATCAGCCCCAGCATTTT. It specifies CASSPAGTPQNQPQHF. Full variable domain (remainder filled in from reference TRBV19 and TRBJ1-5): DGGITQSPKYLFRKEGQNVTLSCEQNLNHDAMYWYRQDPGQGLRLIYYSQIVNDFQKGDIAEGYSVSREKKESFPLTVTSAQKNPTAFYLCASSPAGTPQNQPQHFGDGTRLSIL.

This chain uses TRBV3-1 (or the pseudogene TRBV3-2) with TRBJ2-5; 11 positions match TRBD2. Germline assignment: CDR1 LGHDT and CDR2 YNNKEL (reference sequence). The J segment lost 5 bases and the V segment lost 6 bases, leaving 14 bases of the junction unmatched. The CDR3 runs to 17 residues. CDR3: CASRPSLAGGPGETQYF. The CDR3 DNA reads as TGTGCCAGCAGGCCTTCATTAGCGGGAGGGCCTGGGGAGACCCAGTACTTC.

The rearrangement joins TRBV29-1 to TRBJ1-2, with D possibly matching TRBD1 (6 bases). The V end lost 5 bases, the J end lost 9 bases, and 22 bases lay between the germline ends. From germline, CDR1 is SQVTM and CDR2 ANQGSEA. This CDR3 has 14 residues. CDR3 DNA sequence: TGCAGCGTTAGCGCGGGGGGCACGGGGTCTAGCTACACCTTC. Its protein is CSVSAGGTGSSYTF.

The rearrangement uses TRBV5-1 and TRBJ1-2; 8 bases match TRBD1. Trimming took 4 bases from V and 5 from J; bases not matched to a gene: 10. The CDR3 runs to 15 residues. Germline V CDR1 and CDR2: SGHRS, YFSETQ. Here the CDR3 reads CASSARDRSSYGYTF. The CDR3 coding sequence is TGCGCCAGCAGCGCAAGGGACAGGTCGTCGTATGGCTACACCTTC.

The chain recombines TRBV7-9 with TRBJ1-2; no clear D. The CDR3 is 14 amino acids. CDR1 and CDR2 (germline): SEHNR, FQNEAQ (reference sequence). The V and J ends lost 7 bases and 3 bases respectively, with 15 bases between them. The chain's CDR3 is CASNKPVVDYGYTF. The CDR3, as DNA: TGTGCCAGCAACAAGCCGGTAGTGGACTATGGCTACACCTTC.

The chain couples TRBV11-2 to TRBJ2-1; TRBD2 matches at 8 bases. Germline CDR1 and CDR2: SGHAT and FQNNGV. This CDR3 has 14 amino acids. The J segment lost 8 bases and the V segment lost 1 base, leaving 4 bases of the junction unmatched. The CDR3 is CASSLAGGVYEQFF. Here the CDR3 DNA reads TGTGCCAGCAGCTTAGCGGGAGGGGTCTATGAGCAGTTCTTC. Based on the CDR3 plus reference TRBV11-2 and TRBJ2-1, the full variable domain is EAGVAQSPRYKIIEKRQSVAFWCNPISGHATLYWYQQILGQGPKLLIQFQNNGVVDDSQLPKDRFSAERLKGVDSTLKIQPAKLEDSAVYLCASSLAGGVYEQFFGPGTRLTVL.

This clone was counted a few times. This chain uses TRBV18 with TRBJ1-1; tentative D call: TRBD1 (5 bases). Trimming stripped 3 bases from V and 1 base from J, with 9 bases between. This CDR3 has 14 residues. Germline CDR1 and CDR2: KGHSH and LQKENI. Written as DNA, the CDR3 is TGTGCCAGCTCACCCAAGACAGCGAACACTGAAGCTTTCTTT. The encoded protein is CASSPKTANTEAFF.

The V and J genes are TRBV5-1 and TRBJ2-6; perhaps TRBD1 as D (6 bases). Trimming left V 4 bases short and J 0 bases short, with 17 bases between. The CDR3 is 18 amino acids. Germline V lookup: CDR1 SGHRS, CDR2 YFSETQ. The CDR3 region has the DNA TGCGCCAGCAGCCCGGAGCCGACAGGAAACTCTGGGGCCAACGTCCTGACTTTC. Its translation: CASSPEPTGNSGANVLTF. The full variable domain, with the rest looked up from reference TRBV5-1 and TRBJ2-6, is KAGVTQTPRYLIKTRGQQVTLSCSPISGHRSVSWYQQTPGQGLQFLFEYFSETQRNKGNFPGRFSGRQFSNSRSEMNVSTLELGDSALYLCASSPEPTGNSGANVLTFGAGSRLTVL.